The clone carrying this TCR beta chain was picked up a small number of times. Time point of the sample: after neoadjuvant nivolumab, at surgical resection. This entry belongs to a study of neoadjuvant anti-PD-1 for oral cavity cancer. Sequencing was performed with immunoSEQ multiplex PCR; in TCRdb, only in-frame clones are kept and a portion is missing. Of 35,000 to 40,000 clones detected, 35% to 45% appear once; the ten largest clones hold approximately 16%. Trimming removed 3 bases from V and 2 bases from J, with 8 bases in between. This CDR3 spans 13 amino acids. Germline CDR1 is SGHTA and CDR2 is FQGNSA.

Sequencing was performed on tumor tissue, taken after nivolumab (anti-PD-1) treatment. The origin of this receptor is a person between 40 and 79 years old with oral cavity squamous cell carcinoma. The V gene is TRBV7-2, the J gene TRBJ2-7; weak D call: TRBD2 (5 bases). The CDR3 coding sequence is TGTGCCAGCAGCTTTGGGGAGACCTACGAGCAGTACTTC. Amino acids: CASSFGETYEQYF.